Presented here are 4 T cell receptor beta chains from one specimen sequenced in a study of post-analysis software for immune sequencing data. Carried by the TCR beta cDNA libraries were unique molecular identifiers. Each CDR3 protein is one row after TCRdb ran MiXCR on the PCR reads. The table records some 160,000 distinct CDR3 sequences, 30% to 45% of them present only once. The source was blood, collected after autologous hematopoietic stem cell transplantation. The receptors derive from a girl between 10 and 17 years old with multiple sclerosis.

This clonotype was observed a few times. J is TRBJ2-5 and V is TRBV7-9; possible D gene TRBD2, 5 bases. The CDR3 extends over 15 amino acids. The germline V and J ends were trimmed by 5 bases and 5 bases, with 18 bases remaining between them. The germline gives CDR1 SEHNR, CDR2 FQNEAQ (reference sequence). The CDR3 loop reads CASSPLIGSGETQYF. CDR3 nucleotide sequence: TGTGCCAGCAGCCCTCTAATTGGGTCGGGGGAGACCCAGTACTTC.

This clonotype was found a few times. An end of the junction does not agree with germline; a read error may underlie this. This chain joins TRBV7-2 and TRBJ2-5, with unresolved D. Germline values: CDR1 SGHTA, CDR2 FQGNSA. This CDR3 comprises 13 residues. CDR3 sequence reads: CASSLGRQETQYF. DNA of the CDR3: TGTGCCAGCAGTTTAGGCAGGCAAGAGACCCAGTACTTC.

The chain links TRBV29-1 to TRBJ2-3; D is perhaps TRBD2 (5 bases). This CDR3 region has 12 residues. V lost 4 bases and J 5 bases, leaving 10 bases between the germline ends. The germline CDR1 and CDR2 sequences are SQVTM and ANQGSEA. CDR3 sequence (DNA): TGCAGCGTTGTCGGGGTGGGAGATACGCAGTATTTT. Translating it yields CSVVGVGDTQYF.

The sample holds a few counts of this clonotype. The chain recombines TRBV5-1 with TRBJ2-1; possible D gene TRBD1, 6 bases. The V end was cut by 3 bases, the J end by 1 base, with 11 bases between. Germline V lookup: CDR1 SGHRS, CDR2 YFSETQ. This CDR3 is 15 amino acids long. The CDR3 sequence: CASSSTGNSYNEQFF. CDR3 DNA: TGCGCCAGCAGCTCAACAGGGAATTCCTACAATGAGCAGTTCTTC.